This T cell receptor (beta chain) is from a study of radiation and T cells in renal cell carcinoma (dated by TCRdb to about 2020). Looking at the study overall: The samples were drawn from a clinical trial, where primary renal cell carcinomas were treated with 15 Gy of stereotactic body radiation therapy and then removed by nephrectomy 4 weeks afterward. In total, 50 or so samples underwent TCR beta sequencing: 25 or so tumors plus 27 peripheral blood samples. Across all 50 or so samples, approximately 4,000,000 unique CDR3 nucleotide sequences, encoding 2,658,974 unique CDR3 amino acid sequences, were identified.

The time point label for this specimen denotes: blood 2 weeks post-SBRT. What the treatment or condition label conveys for this sample: 15 Gy SBRT to primary tumor, nephrectomy 4 weeks later. Serial peripheral blood from radiation-treated patients was sampled at baseline, 2 weeks and 4 weeks after SBRT to track tumor-enriched clonotypes. Every patient's renal cell carcinoma showed clear cell pathology. Genomic DNA for TCR sequencing was prepared using the QIAamp DNA Blood Mini Kit (Qiagen). Samples were included in the analyses only if all quality control checks were passed. The junction carries 12 bases between V and J, which are trimmed by 6 bases and 4 bases respectively. From the cysteine through the phenylalanine, the CDR3 covers 13 amino acids. Left in the record is the CDR3 DNA by itself, 39 bases read in frame from the first base. For CDR1 and CDR2, the germline V gene lists MNHEY and SVGAGI.

Remarks on this clone: Its antigen has not been determined. The input lacks base qualities; no much larger clone sits a single base away.

TCR beta libraries were generated from genomic DNA with the immunoSEQ kit, following the manufacturer's recommendations. To prepare libraries, a first multiplex PCR with proprietary primers was run, followed by a second PCR that added unique barcodes, and a bead cleanup was done after each round. A positive control reaction and a negative control reaction, both provided in the kit, were run with every batch of samples. The final libraries underwent checking on an Agilent 4200 TapeStation D1000 ScreenTape, volumetric pooling, and quantification by qPCR. Sequencing was performed on an Illumina NextSeq500 with a MidOutput 150-cycle cartridge, and 156 Read1 and 15 Index1 cycles were run with kit custom primers. The pooled library was loaded at approximately 1 pM with a 20% PhiX control spike-in. As for the original processing: Vendor-processed data were analyzed in R, with a clonotype defined as all T cells sharing the same CDR3 nucleotide sequence. In the clone abundance analyses, frequencies were normalized to the 10,000 most abundant clones in each sample. Public T cell clones, which averaged fewer than five per sample, were removed prior to analysis. Tumor-enriched and baseline blood-enriched clonotypes were defined by at least a 32-fold difference in abundance between compartments. A beta-binomial differential abundance model was applied to find clonotypes that expanded or contracted between blood time points. Tumor-blood repertoire similarity was measured with the Baroni-Urbani and Buser coefficient, and groups were compared using two-tailed Wilcoxon tests in R. As stored in TCRdb, this immuneACCESS dataset retains in-frame rearrangements with V and J assigned. A fraction of the clones does not appear; measured against another copy, unresolved V genes explain less than half of the discrepancy, and the remainder lacks a known reason. The DNA gave D and trimming, while V, J and clone size come from that table. The table for this sample lists 160,000 or so clones; about 87% of them were counted only once. 13% of the sample rests with the top ten.

Here is what the overall study found, with its caveats: Top tumor clonotypes rose in blood from baseline to 2 weeks post-radiation, then contracted by 4 weeks, suggesting transient expansion of tumor-resident clones. Because the trial had a single-armed design, the trial could not examine how radiation dose or scheduling affected the TCR repertoire. Because no pretreatment tumor biopsies were available, whether clonotypes were present in the tumor at baseline could not be determined. Changes in the blood repertoire were not tracked past 4 weeks after treatment.

Source: blood, taken from a patient whose treatment included radiotherapy and nephrectomy. This receptor was taken from a woman between 45 and 60 years old with renal cell carcinoma. The receptor chain draws on TRBV6-5 and TRBJ1-2, with the D gene not clear enough to name. The nucleotides are TGTGCCAGCAGAAGCCGGACGATCTATGGCTACACCTTC. Translated, it reads CASRSRTIYGYTF.